The 8 T cell receptor beta chains listed next were all sequenced from one sample in a study of shared clonotypes between healthy human individuals. Using immunoSEQ multiplex PCR, the repertoire was profiled, and TCRdb retains in-frame clones only, with some absent. The sample contains about 1.5 million clones, about 98% of which appear only once. Sequencing was carried out using naive CD4+ T cells sorted from blood. Noted subset: CD45RA+ positively selected. These receptors were obtained from a man younger than 40 in good health.

The rearrangement links TRBV9 to TRBJ2-7; D unresolved. Trimming pared 0 bases from V and 3 bases from J, leaving 10 bases between. The length of the CDR3 is 14 residues. Germline V CDR1 and CDR2: SGDLS, YYNGEE. The DNA for the CDR3 is TGTGCCAGCAGCGTAGGTGACACCCACTACGAGCAGTACTTC. It specifies CASSVGDTHYEQYF.

This clone was picked up one time. The chain carries TRBV5-5 and TRBJ2-1; no clear D. Germline V gives CDR1 SGHKS, CDR2 YYEKEE (reference sequence). V lost 3 bases to trimming and J lost 0 bases, with 10 bases between them. This CDR3 has 15 amino acids. This CDR3 is CASSSSPSSYNEQFF. In nucleotides, the CDR3 is TGTGCCAGCAGCTCCTCACCGAGCTCCTACAATGAGCAGTTCTTC.

The V gene is TRBV2, the J gene TRBJ2-2; D call uncertain. The germline V gene encodes CDR1 SNHLY and CDR2 FYNNEI. V lost 7 bases, J lost 5 bases, and 11 bases lay in between. This CDR3 is built from 13 residues. CDR3 protein: CASTAGRTGELFF. The CDR3 DNA reads TGTGCCAGCACCGCCGGACGGACCGGGGAGCTGTTTTTT. Variable domain in full (rest from reference TRBV2 and TRBJ2-2): EPEVTQTPSHQVTQMGQEVILRCVPISNHLYFYWYRQILGQKVEFLVSFYNNEISEKSEIFDDQFSVERPDGSNFTLKIRSTKLEDSAMYFCASTAGRTGELFFGEGSRLTVL.

The J gene is TRBJ1-4, the V gene TRBV4-1; D is perhaps TRBD1 (5 bases). The germline V and J ends were trimmed by 4 bases and 4 bases, with 10 bases remaining between them. The CDR3 contains 14 residues. Germline CDR1 and CDR2: MGHRA and YSYEKL. The CDR3 loop reads CASSLTGGNEKLFF. The CDR3 DNA reads as TGCGCCAGCAGCCTCACAGGAGGTAATGAAAAACTGTTTTTT.

The chain is built from TRBV23-1 and TRBJ2-1; 7 bases agree with TRBD2. TRBV23-1 is recorded as an ORF, its role being uncertain. This CDR3 spans 17 amino acids. J was trimmed by 3 bases and V by 2 bases; bases with no gene match: 10. The CDR3 reads CASSQTPREEGYNEQFF. In nucleotides, the CDR3 is TGCGCCAGCAGTCAAACTCCCCGGGAGGAGGGCTACAATGAGCAGTTCTTC.

The rearrangement links TRBV5-6 to TRBJ2-1; 12 nucleotides align to TRBD2. CDR3 size: 12 residues. Germline trimming cut 5 bases from V and 12 bases from J; bases unmatched to any gene: 3. Germline V lookup: CDR1 SGHDT, CDR2 YYEEEE. CDR3 residues: CASSSLAGGQFF. Here the CDR3 DNA reads TGTGCCAGCAGTTCACTAGCGGGAGGGCAGTTCTTC.

A single count supports this clone. This sequence joins TRBV15 and TRBJ2-2; D tentatively reads TRBD1 or TRBD2 (5 bases each). V was clipped by 0 bases and J by 0 bases, with 8 bases between them. This CDR3 spans 16 amino acids. CDR1 and CDR2 from the germline V gene are LNHNV and YYDKDF (reference sequence). The CDR3 loop reads CATSRDLGANTGELFF. CDR3 nucleotides: TGTGCCACCAGCAGAGATCTGGGGGCGAACACCGGGGAGCTGTTTTTT.

This clone was found once. The chain links TRBV19 to TRBJ2-3, with D maybe TRBD2 (5 bases). CDR3 length equals 15 residues. Looked up from germline, CDR1 is LNHDA and CDR2 is SQIVND (reference sequence). V lost 5 bases to trimming and J lost 0 bases, with 12 bases between them. CDR3 residues: CASSVDYPSTDTQYF. CDR3 coding DNA: TGTGCCAGTAGTGTTGACTATCCGAGCACAGATACGCAGTATTTT. The whole variable domain, remainder taken from reference TRBV19 and TRBJ2-3, is DGGITQSPKYLFRKEGQNVTLSCEQNLNHDAMYWYRQDPGQGLRLIYYSQIVNDFQKGDIAEGYSVSREKKESFPLTVTSAQKNPTAFYLCASSVDYPSTDTQYFGPGTRLTVL.